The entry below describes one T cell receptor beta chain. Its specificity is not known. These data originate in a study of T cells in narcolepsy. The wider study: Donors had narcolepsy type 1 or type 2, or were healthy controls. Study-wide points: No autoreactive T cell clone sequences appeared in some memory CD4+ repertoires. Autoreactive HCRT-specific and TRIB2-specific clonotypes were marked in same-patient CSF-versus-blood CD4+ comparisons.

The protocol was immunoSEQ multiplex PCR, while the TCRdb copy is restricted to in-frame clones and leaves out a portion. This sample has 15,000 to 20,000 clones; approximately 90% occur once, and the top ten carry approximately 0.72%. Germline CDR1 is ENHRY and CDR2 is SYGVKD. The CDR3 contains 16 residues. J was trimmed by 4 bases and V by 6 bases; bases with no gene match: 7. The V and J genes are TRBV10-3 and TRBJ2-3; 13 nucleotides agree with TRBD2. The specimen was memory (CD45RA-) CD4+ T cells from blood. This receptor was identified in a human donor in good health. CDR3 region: CAISITGTSGADTQYF. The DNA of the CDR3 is TGTGCCATCAGCATCACCGGGACTAGCGGGGCAGATACGCAGTATTTT.